This T cell receptor beta chain stems from a study of blood T cell repertoires in COVID-19. Study-wide background: Collection of acute and convalescent COVID-19 samples took place in the United States, Italy and Spain. T cells, B-cell-depleted T cells, or PBMCs provided the cDNA or gDNA that served as material.

As originally analysed: It was from reference gene primer amplification that nucleated cell counts were estimated. Data came from immunoSEQ multiplex PCR; TCRdb stores just in-frame clones and leaves some out. V, J and clone size are those of that table, while D and trimming were read from the DNA. The sample has approximately 250,000 clones, less than 90% seen once. The clonotype was recovered from a man in his 60s who had recovered from COVID-19. Input material: peripheral blood.

In DNA, the CDR3 is TGTGCCAGCAAACTAGGGGGCGCCTACAATGAGCAGTTCTTC. It yields the protein CASKLGGAYNEQFF. This sequence joins TRBV6-5 and TRBJ2-1, with 7 bases lining up with TRBD1. CDR3 length: 14 residues. Germline V gene lookup returns CDR1 MNHEY and CDR2 SVGAGI. V shed 7 bases and J 2 bases; nucleotides not matched to a gene: 5.